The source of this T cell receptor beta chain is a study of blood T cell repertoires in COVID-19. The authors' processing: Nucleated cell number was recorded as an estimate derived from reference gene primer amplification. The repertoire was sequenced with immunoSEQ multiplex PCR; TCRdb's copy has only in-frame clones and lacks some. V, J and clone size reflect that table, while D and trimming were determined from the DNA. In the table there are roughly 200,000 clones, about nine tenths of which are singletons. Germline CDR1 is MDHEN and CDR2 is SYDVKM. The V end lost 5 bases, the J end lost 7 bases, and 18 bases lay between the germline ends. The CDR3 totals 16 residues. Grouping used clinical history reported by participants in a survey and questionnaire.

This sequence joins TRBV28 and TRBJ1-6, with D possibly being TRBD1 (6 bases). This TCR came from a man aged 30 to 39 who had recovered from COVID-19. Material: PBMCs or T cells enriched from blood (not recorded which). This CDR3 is CASSTPGGGSNSPLHF. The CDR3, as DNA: TGTGCCAGCAGTACCCCGGGGGGCGGATCGAATTCACCCCTCCACTTT.